Presented here are 7 T cell receptor beta chains from one specimen sequenced in a study of blood T cell repertoires in COVID-19. Profiled with immunoSEQ multiplex PCR; TCRdb holds only in-frame clones, not every one. The table includes tens of thousands of clones, roughly 85% detected once. The sequenced sample consisted of peripheral blood. The receptors originated from a man between 60 and 70 years old with acute or convalescent COVID-19.

The chain is built from TRBV18 and TRBJ1-3; D not resolved. The CDR3 runs to 16 residues. Trimming pared 3 bases from V and 0 bases from J, leaving 12 bases between. Germline CDR1 and CDR2: KGHSH and LQKENI. CDR3 coding DNA: TGTGCCAGCTCACCGGAGGGCACTTTCTCTGGAAACACCATATATTTT. Encoded protein: CASSPEGTFSGNTIYF. The full variable domain, completed using reference TRBV18 and TRBJ1-3, is NAGVMQNPRHLVRRRGQEARLRCSPMKGHSHVYWYRQLPEEGLKFMVYLQKENIIDESGMPKERFSAEFPKEGPSILRIQQVVRGDSAAYFCASSPEGTFSGNTIYFGEGSWLTVV.

The chain uses TRBV19 and TRBJ2-1; the match to TRBD1 covers 7 bases. The junction had 4 bases not matched to a gene; V was cut back by 4 bases and J by 7 bases. CDR3 size: 13 residues. Germline V gene data show CDR1 as LNHDA and CDR2 as SQIVND (reference sequence). The CDR3 protein is CASSKEQGNEQFF. The CDR3 nucleotides read TGTGCCAGTAGTAAAGAACAGGGGAATGAGCAGTTCTTC.

The chain joins TRBV7-2 to TRBJ1-5, with TRBD1 identical over 7 bases. The CDR3 totals 16 residues. The germline gives CDR1 SGHTA, CDR2 FQGNSA. With V trimmed by 1 base and J by 3 bases, 6 bases remained unmatched. The CDR3 region has the DNA TGTGCCAGCAGCTTAGAGGGGGCGCTCGTCAATCAGCCCCAGCATTTT. It codes for CASSLEGALVNQPQHF.

With respect to this clone: At one end the junction does not follow the germline gene, possibly because of a read error. The chain links TRBV18 to TRBJ2-1; TRBD2 matches at 7 bases. The germline V gene has CDR1 KGHSH and CDR2 LQKENI. This CDR3 is 17 amino acids long. CDR3 protein: CASSAPSGGLLYNEQFF. CDR3 bases: TGTGCCAGCTCAGCACCTTCGGGGGGTCTACTGTACAATGAGCAGTTCTTC.

J is TRBJ2-7 and V is TRBV30; no clear D gene. CDR3 length equals 14 residues. The V gene's germline CDR1 is GTSNPN and CDR2 SVGIG (reference sequence). V was clipped by 0 bases and J by 0 bases, with 9 bases between them. The CDR3: CAWSVGGSSYEQYF. In DNA, the CDR3 is TGTGCCTGGAGTGTCGGCGGTAGCTCCTACGAGCAGTACTTC.

The rearrangement links TRBV7-2 to TRBJ2-3; tentatively, D is TRBD1 (7 bases). Germline V CDR1 and CDR2: SGHTA, FQGNSA. Trimming stripped 6 bases from V and 4 bases from J, with 20 bases between. The CDR3 is 16 residues long. The CDR3 loop is CASRRGDRDPSDTQYF. In DNA form, the CDR3 reads TGTGCCAGCAGGCGGGGCGACAGGGATCCGTCAGATACGCAGTATTTT.

This chain links TRBV6-5 with TRBJ2-1, with 13 bases that match TRBD2. Trimming removed 6 bases from V and 13 bases from J; junction bases left unmatched: 12. CDR3 length equals 15 residues. Germline V lookup: CDR1 MNHEY, CDR2 SVGAGI. The CDR3: CASSPTSGRTLFQFF. Written as DNA, the CDR3 is TGTGCCAGCAGCCCGACTAGCGGGAGGACCTTGTTCCAGTTCTTC.